These T cell receptor beta chains were read from a single sample in a study of identical twins. TCRdb re-analysed the 5' RACE reads in MiXCR, keeping a single row per CDR3 protein. The profile shows about 660,000 distinct CDR3 sequences, 8.6% of them singletons. Separately, the same data were catalogued under a study of yellow fever vaccine responses in identical twins.

Sequencing used PBMCs. These TCRs come from a woman under 30 in good health. Both conserved end residues are part of each CDR3. Each record gives: J gene, clone size, V gene, D gene, CDR3 protein, CDR3 DNA. A D gene is named only where the DNA matches it firmly. Where a row states a size, it is once, few, many or the class of an expanded clone; other rows omit it.

J gene: TRBJ1-5
clone size: few
V gene: TRBV12-3/TRBV12-4
D gene: .
CDR3 protein: CASSLFSISLAGGRREPQHF
CDR3 DNA: TGTGCCAGCAGTTTATTCTCCATCTCACTAGCTGGGGGGCGTAGGGAGCCCCAGCATTTT

J gene: TRBJ1-5
clone size: few
V gene: TRBV7-2
D gene: .
CDR3 protein: CASSLAHSNQPQHF
CDR3 DNA: TGTGCCAGCAGCTTAGCGCACAGCAATCAGCCCCAGCATTTT

J gene: TRBJ1-2
clone size: .
V gene: TRBV6-1
D gene: .
CDR3 protein: CASSPPAGTAEAYGYTF
CDR3 DNA: TGTGCCAGCAGCCCTCCGGCCGGGACCGCTGAGGCCTATGGCTACACCTTC

J gene: TRBJ2-6
clone size: .
V gene: TRBV14
D gene: .
CDR3 protein: CASSPLVRANVLTF
CDR3 DNA: TGTGCCAGCAGCCCCCTGGTCAGGGCCAACGTCCTGACTTTC

J gene: TRBJ2-3
clone size: few
V gene: TRBV6-1
D gene: TRBD2
CDR3 protein: CASSLGTSGGLSTDTQYF
CDR3 DNA: TGTGCCAGCAGCCTAGGGACTAGCGGGGGCCTCAGCACAGATACGCAGTATTTT

J gene: TRBJ2-7
clone size: few
V gene: TRBV5-1
D gene: TRBD2
CDR3 protein: CASSFLAGNPSYEQYF
CDR3 DNA: TGCGCCAGCAGCTTTTTAGCGGGAAACCCCTCCTACGAGCAGTACTTC

J gene: TRBJ2-7
clone size: .
V gene: TRBV20-1
D gene: TRBD2
CDR3 protein: CSAELRGSSYEQYF
CDR3 DNA: TGCAGTGCGGAGCTGCGGGGGAGCTCCTACGAGCAGTACTTC

J gene: TRBJ2-5
clone size: few
V gene: TRBV4-3
D gene: TRBD2
CDR3 protein: CASSQDLGGRAETQYF
CDR3 DNA: TGCGCCAGCAGCCAAGATTTAGGCGGGAGGGCCGAGACCCAGTACTTC

J gene: TRBJ2-3
clone size: .
V gene: TRBV6-5
D gene: .
CDR3 protein: CASSSRTATDTQYF
CDR3 DNA: TGTGCCAGCAGTTCCCGGACGGCAACAGATACGCAGTATTTT

J gene: TRBJ2-1
clone size: .
V gene: TRBV5-1
D gene: TRBD1
CDR3 protein: CASSLDRGRHNEQFF
CDR3 DNA: TGCGCCAGCAGCTTGGACAGGGGGCGGCACAATGAGCAGTTCTTC

J gene: TRBJ2-1
clone size: .
V gene: TRBV7-2
D gene: TRBD2
CDR3 protein: CASSVQRGAPNNEQFF
CDR3 DNA: TGTGCCAGCAGCGTACAGCGGGGGGCCCCGAACAATGAGCAGTTCTTC

J gene: TRBJ2-1
clone size: .
V gene: TRBV6-2/TRBV6-3
D gene: .
CDR3 protein: CASSYRTYNEQFF
CDR3 DNA: TGTGCCAGCAGTTACCGGACCTACAATGAGCAGTTCTTC

J gene: TRBJ1-1
clone size: few
V gene: TRBV15
D gene: .
CDR3 protein: CATSTDGFLNTEAFF
CDR3 DNA: TGTGCCACCAGCACAGACGGGTTCTTGAACACTGAAGCTTTCTTT

J gene: TRBJ1-5
clone size: .
V gene: TRBV7-2
D gene: .
CDR3 protein: CASSLVGLSNQPQHF
CDR3 DNA: TGTGCCAGCAGCTTAGTGGGGTTGAGCAATCAGCCCCAGCATTTT

J gene: TRBJ2-3
clone size: many
V gene: TRBV25-1
D gene: TRBD2
CDR3 protein: CASSEREPDTQYF
CDR3 DNA: TGTGCCAGCAGTGAGCGGGAGCCAGATACGCAGTATTTT

J gene: TRBJ2-3
clone size: many
V gene: TRBV29-1
D gene: .
CDR3 protein: CSDKARGTDTQYF
CDR3 DNA: TGCAGCGATAAGGCGAGGGGCACAGATACGCAGTATTTT

J gene: TRBJ2-3
clone size: .
V gene: TRBV6-2/TRBV6-3
D gene: TRBD2
CDR3 protein: CASTNDLAGVIDTQYF
CDR3 DNA: TGTGCCAGCACCAACGATTTAGCGGGAGTGATAGATACGCAGTATTTT

J gene: TRBJ2-4
clone size: many
V gene: TRBV6-2/TRBV6-3
D gene: TRBD1
CDR3 protein: CASSLTGGTKNIQYF
CDR3 DNA: TGTGCCAGCAGCCTTACAGGGGGGACCAAAAACATTCAGTACTTC

J gene: TRBJ2-2
clone size: many
V gene: TRBV29-1
D gene: .
CDR3 protein: CSVVIAQGLYTGELFF
CDR3 DNA: TGCAGCGTTGTAATAGCCCAGGGCCTTTACACCGGGGAGCTGTTTTTT

J gene: TRBJ2-7
clone size: .
V gene: TRBV5-1
D gene: .
CDR3 protein: CASSLEALYEQYF
CDR3 DNA: TGCGCCAGCAGCTTGGAAGCCCTCTACGAGCAGTACTTC

J gene: TRBJ2-2
clone size: .
V gene: TRBV7-9
D gene: TRBD1
CDR3 protein: CASSTHTGENTGELFF
CDR3 DNA: TGTGCCAGCAGCACACATACAGGGGAGAACACCGGGGAGCTGTTTTTT

J gene: TRBJ1-1
clone size: few
V gene: TRBV28
D gene: TRBD1
CDR3 protein: CASSYLDRDRALNTEAFF
CDR3 DNA: TGTGCCAGCAGTTACCTCGACCGGGACAGGGCCTTGAACACTGAAGCTTTCTTT

J gene: TRBJ2-7
clone size: .
V gene: TRBV27
D gene: TRBD1
CDR3 protein: CASGTFRDRSEQYF
CDR3 DNA: TGTGCCAGCGGCACTTTCCGGGACAGGAGCGAGCAGTACTTC

J gene: TRBJ2-5
clone size: few
V gene: TRBV5-1
D gene: .
CDR3 protein: CASSLYAGLQETQYF
CDR3 DNA: TGCGCCAGCAGCTTGTACGCGGGACTCCAAGAGACCCAGTACTTC

J gene: TRBJ2-2
clone size: .
V gene: TRBV12-3/TRBV12-4
D gene: .
CDR3 protein: CASIHTNTGELFF
CDR3 DNA: TGTGCCAGCATTCACACAAACACCGGGGAGCTGTTTTTT

J gene: TRBJ2-2
clone size: few
V gene: TRBV11-2
D gene: TRBD2
CDR3 protein: CASSGTRGGLNTGELFF
CDR3 DNA: TGTGCCAGCAGCGGTACGCGGGGGGGCTTGAACACCGGGGAGCTGTTTTTT

J gene: TRBJ2-3
clone size: .
V gene: TRBV5-1
D gene: .
CDR3 protein: CASSFSRLRTDTQYF
CDR3 DNA: TGCGCCAGCAGCTTCTCCCGTCTGCGCACAGATACGCAGTATTTT

J gene: TRBJ2-3
clone size: .
V gene: TRBV15
D gene: .
CDR3 protein: CATGRAPSDTQYF
CDR3 DNA: TGTGCCACCGGCAGAGCCCCCTCAGATACGCAGTATTTT

J gene: TRBJ2-7
clone size: .
V gene: TRBV4-3
D gene: .
CDR3 protein: CASSQDRGPSSYEQYF
CDR3 DNA: TGCGCCAGCAGCCAAGATAGGGGCCCGAGCTCCTACGAGCAGTACTTC

J gene: TRBJ2-2
clone size: many
V gene: TRBV20-1
D gene: .
CDR3 protein: CSARDPERVGNTGELFF
CDR3 DNA: TGCAGTGCTAGAGATCCAGAGCGGGTGGGGAACACCGGGGAGCTGTTTTTT

J gene: TRBJ1-5
clone size: many
V gene: TRBV5-1
D gene: .
CDR3 protein: CASSLVGASNQPQHF
CDR3 DNA: TGCGCCAGCAGCTTGGTTGGAGCCTCCAATCAGCCCCAGCATTTT

J gene: TRBJ2-5
clone size: .
V gene: TRBV4-3
D gene: .
CDR3 protein: CASSRIGEETQYF
CDR3 DNA: TGCGCCAGCAGCCGCATAGGGGAAGAGACCCAGTACTTC

J gene: TRBJ1-4
clone size: many
V gene: TRBV4-2
D gene: .
CDR3 protein: CASSQEGGTNEKLFF
CDR3 DNA: TGTGCCAGCAGCCAAGAAGGGGGAACTAATGAAAAACTGTTTTTT

J gene: TRBJ2-1
clone size: many
V gene: TRBV6-2/TRBV6-3
D gene: .
CDR3 protein: CASSRARSSYNEQFF
CDR3 DNA: TGTGCCAGCAGCAGGGCGAGAAGCTCCTACAATGAGCAGTTCTTC

J gene: TRBJ2-7
clone size: few
V gene: TRBV7-9
D gene: .
CDR3 protein: CASSTRESYEQYF
CDR3 DNA: TGTGCCAGCAGCACGAGGGAAAGCTACGAGCAGTACTTC

J gene: TRBJ2-7
clone size: many
V gene: TRBV3-1
D gene: TRBD2
CDR3 protein: CASSQTSGSAYEQYF
CDR3 DNA: TGTGCCAGCAGCCAAACCAGCGGGAGCGCCTACGAGCAGTACTTC

J gene: TRBJ2-2
clone size: .
V gene: TRBV11-2
D gene: TRBD2
CDR3 protein: CASSLGHPGLAGGITGELFF
CDR3 DNA: TGTGCCAGCAGCTTAGGACATCCGGGACTAGCGGGAGGTATAACCGGGGAGCTGTTTTTT

J gene: TRBJ1-5
clone size: few
V gene: TRBV28
D gene: TRBD1
CDR3 protein: CASSLPTGANQPQHF
CDR3 DNA: TGTGCCAGCAGTTTACCAACAGGGGCCAATCAGCCCCAGCATTTT

J gene: TRBJ2-2
clone size: few
V gene: TRBV11-2
D gene: .
CDR3 protein: CASESPWTVDGELFF
CDR3 DNA: TGTGCCAGCGAGTCCCCCTGGACTGTTGACGGGGAGCTGTTTTTT

J gene: TRBJ1-3
clone size: few
V gene: TRBV4-3
D gene: .
CDR3 protein: CASSQFSGNTIYF
CDR3 DNA: TGCGCCAGCAGCCAATTTTCAGGAAACACCATATATTTT

J gene: TRBJ2-7
clone size: .
V gene: TRBV7-3
D gene: .
CDR3 protein: CASSPPAQGVWVDYEQYF
CDR3 DNA: TGTGCCAGCAGCCCACCGGCGCAGGGAGTGTGGGTAGACTACGAGCAGTACTTC

J gene: TRBJ1-1
clone size: many
V gene: TRBV5-1
D gene: .
CDR3 protein: CASSENRNTEAFF
CDR3 DNA: TGCGCCAGCAGTGAAAATAGAAACACTGAAGCTTTCTTT

J gene: TRBJ1-1
clone size: many
V gene: TRBV6-2/TRBV6-3
D gene: .
CDR3 protein: CASSYTSRVTEAFF
CDR3 DNA: TGTGCCAGCAGTTACACGTCCAGGGTGACTGAAGCTTTCTTT

J gene: TRBJ2-7
clone size: few
V gene: TRBV7-8
D gene: .
CDR3 protein: CASSHGTNNEQYF
CDR3 DNA: TGTGCCAGCAGCCACGGGACAAACAACGAGCAGTACTTC

J gene: TRBJ1-4
clone size: few
V gene: TRBV20-1
D gene: .
CDR3 protein: CSAKSTGIGEKLFF
CDR3 DNA: TGCAGTGCTAAAAGCACTGGGATAGGTGAAAAACTGTTTTTT

J gene: TRBJ2-1
clone size: many
V gene: TRBV4-2
D gene: TRBD2
CDR3 protein: CASSQVGGSSYNEQFF
CDR3 DNA: TGTGCCAGCAGCCAAGTCGGCGGGAGCTCCTACAATGAGCAGTTCTTC

J gene: TRBJ2-3
clone size: .
V gene: TRBV10-3
D gene: TRBD2
CDR3 protein: CAISPPPLGGSNYGTQYF
CDR3 DNA: TGTGCCATCAGCCCTCCCCCACTAGGCGGGAGTAATTATGGTACGCAGTATTTT

J gene: TRBJ2-2
clone size: .
V gene: TRBV5-6
D gene: TRBD2
CDR3 protein: CASSLEGTSGRSSGELFF
CDR3 DNA: TGTGCCAGCAGCTTGGAGGGGACTAGCGGGAGATCCAGCGGGGAGCTGTTTTTT

J gene: TRBJ2-2
clone size: few
V gene: TRBV7-9
D gene: TRBD1
CDR3 protein: CAIDRVRVGTGELFF
CDR3 DNA: TGTGCTATCGACAGGGTTCGTGTGGGCACCGGGGAGCTGTTTTTT

J gene: TRBJ2-2
clone size: .
V gene: TRBV29-1
D gene: .
CDR3 protein: CSVLHPRFAGELFF
CDR3 DNA: TGCAGCGTGCTACACCCTAGGTTTGCCGGGGAGCTGTTTTTT